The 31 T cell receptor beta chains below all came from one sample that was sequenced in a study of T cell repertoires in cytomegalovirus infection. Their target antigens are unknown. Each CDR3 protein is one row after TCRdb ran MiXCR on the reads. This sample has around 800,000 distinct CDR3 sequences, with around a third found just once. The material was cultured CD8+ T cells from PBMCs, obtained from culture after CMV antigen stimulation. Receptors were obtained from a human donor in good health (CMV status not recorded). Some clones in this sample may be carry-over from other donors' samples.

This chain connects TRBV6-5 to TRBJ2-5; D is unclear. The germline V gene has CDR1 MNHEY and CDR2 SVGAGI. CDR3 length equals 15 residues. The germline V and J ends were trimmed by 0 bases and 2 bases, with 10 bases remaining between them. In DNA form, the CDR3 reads TGTGCCAGCAGTTACTCTTATGAACAGCAAGAGACCCAGTACTTC. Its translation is CASSYSYEQQETQYF.

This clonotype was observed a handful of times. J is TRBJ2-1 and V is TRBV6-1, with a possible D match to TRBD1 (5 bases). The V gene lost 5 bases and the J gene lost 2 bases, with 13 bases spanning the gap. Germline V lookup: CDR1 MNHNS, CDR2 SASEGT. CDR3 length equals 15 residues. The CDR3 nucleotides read TGTGCCAGCAGTTATGCTACAGGAGCCTACAATGAGCAGTTCTTC. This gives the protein CASSYATGAYNEQFF.

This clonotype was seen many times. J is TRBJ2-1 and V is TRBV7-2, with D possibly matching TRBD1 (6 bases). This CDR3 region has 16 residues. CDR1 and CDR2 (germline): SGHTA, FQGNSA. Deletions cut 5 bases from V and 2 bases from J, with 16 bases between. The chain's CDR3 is CASSLAPGHPYNEQFF. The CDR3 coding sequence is TGTGCCAGCAGCCTCGCCCCGGGACACCCCTACAATGAGCAGTTCTTC.

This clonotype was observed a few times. Written as DNA, the CDR3 is TGTGCCAGCAGCTTATCCGTCGAGGGGTTGAGTGGCTACACCTTC. Protein sequence: CASSLSVEGLSGYTF. The chain links TRBV7-9 to TRBJ1-2, with TRBD1 as a possible D gene (5 bases). Germline-derived CDR1 and CDR2 are SEHNR and FQNEAQ (reference sequence). The CDR3 has 15 amino acids. V gave up 2 bases and J gave up 7 bases, with 17 bases separating them.

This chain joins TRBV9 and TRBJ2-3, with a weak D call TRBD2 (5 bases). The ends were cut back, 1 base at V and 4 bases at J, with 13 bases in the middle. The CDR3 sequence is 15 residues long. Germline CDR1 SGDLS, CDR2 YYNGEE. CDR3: CASSVSVSGSDTQYF. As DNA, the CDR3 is TGTGCCAGCAGCGTAAGCGTTTCGGGATCAGATACGCAGTATTTT. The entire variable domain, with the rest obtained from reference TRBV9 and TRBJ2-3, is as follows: DSGVTQTPKHLITATGQRVTLRCSPRSGDLSVYWYQQSLDQGLQFLIQYYNGEERAKGNILERFSAQQFPDLHSELNLSSLELGDSALYFCASSVSVSGSDTQYFGPGTRLTVL.

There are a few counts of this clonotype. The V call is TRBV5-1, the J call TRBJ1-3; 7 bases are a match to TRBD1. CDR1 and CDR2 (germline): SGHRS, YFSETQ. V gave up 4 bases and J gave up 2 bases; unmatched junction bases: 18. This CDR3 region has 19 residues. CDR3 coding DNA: TGCGCCAGCAGCCTCCAAGGACGAGGGGGCGCGTCTACTGGAAACACCATATATTTT. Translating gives CASSLQGRGGASTGNTIYF. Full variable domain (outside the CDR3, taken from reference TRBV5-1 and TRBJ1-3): KAGVTQTPRYLIKTRGQQVTLSCSPISGHRSVSWYQQTPGQGLQFLFEYFSETQRNKGNFPGRFSGRQFSNSRSEMNVSTLELGDSALYLCASSLQGRGGASTGNTIYFGEGSWLTVV.

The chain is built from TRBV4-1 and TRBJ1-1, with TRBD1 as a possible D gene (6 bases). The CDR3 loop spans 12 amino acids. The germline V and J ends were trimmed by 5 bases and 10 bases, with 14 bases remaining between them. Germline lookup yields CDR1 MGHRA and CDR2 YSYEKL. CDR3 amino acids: CASSEWGAGAFF. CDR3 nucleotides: TGCGCCAGCAGCGAATGGGGGGCCGGAGCTTTCTTT.

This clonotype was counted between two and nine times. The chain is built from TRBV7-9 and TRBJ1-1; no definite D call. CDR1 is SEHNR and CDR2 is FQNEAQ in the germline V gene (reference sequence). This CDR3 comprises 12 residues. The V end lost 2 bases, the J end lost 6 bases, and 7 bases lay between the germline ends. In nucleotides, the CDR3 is TGTGCCAGCAGCTTAAGTTCTTCTGAAGCTTTCTTT. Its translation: CASSLSSSEAFF. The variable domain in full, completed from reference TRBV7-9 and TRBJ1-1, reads DTGVSQNPRHKITKRGQNVTFRCDPISEHNRLYWYRQTLGQGPEFLTYFQNEAQLEKSRLLSDRFSAERPKGSFSTLEIQRTEQGDSAMYLCASSLSSSEAFFGQGTRLTVV.

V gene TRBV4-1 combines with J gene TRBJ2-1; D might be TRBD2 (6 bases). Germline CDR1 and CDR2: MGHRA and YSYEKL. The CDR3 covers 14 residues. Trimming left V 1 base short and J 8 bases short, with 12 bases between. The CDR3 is CASSQVTGGYEQFF. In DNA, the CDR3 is TGCGCCAGCAGCCAAGTAACTGGGGGGTATGAGCAGTTCTTC.

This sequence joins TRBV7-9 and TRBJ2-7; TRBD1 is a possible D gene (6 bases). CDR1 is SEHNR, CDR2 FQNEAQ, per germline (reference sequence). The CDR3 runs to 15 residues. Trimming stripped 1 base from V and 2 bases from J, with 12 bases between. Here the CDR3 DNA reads TGTGCCAGCAGCTTAGGTACAGGGATTGCCTACGAGCAGTACGTC. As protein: CASSLGTGIAYEQYV.

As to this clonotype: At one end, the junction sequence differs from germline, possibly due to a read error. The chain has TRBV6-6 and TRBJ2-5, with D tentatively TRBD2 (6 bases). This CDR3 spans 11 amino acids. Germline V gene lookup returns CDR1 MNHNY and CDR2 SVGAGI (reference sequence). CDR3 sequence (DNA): TGTGCCAGCAGTGGGGCGGGGCTCAGGAACTTC. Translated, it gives CASSGAGLRNF.

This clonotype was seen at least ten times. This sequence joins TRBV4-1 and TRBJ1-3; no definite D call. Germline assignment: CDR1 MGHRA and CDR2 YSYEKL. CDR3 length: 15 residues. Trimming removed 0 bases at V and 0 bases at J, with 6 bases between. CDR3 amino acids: CASSQDRSSGNTIYF. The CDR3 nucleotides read TGCGCCAGCAGCCAAGATCGGAGCTCTGGAAACACCATATATTTT.

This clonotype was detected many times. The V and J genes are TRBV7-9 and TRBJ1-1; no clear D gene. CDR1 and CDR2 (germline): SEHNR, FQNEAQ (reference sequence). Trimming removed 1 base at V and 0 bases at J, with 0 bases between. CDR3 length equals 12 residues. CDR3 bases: TGTGCCAGCAGCTTAGTGAACACTGAAGCTTTCTTT. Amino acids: CASSLVNTEAFF.

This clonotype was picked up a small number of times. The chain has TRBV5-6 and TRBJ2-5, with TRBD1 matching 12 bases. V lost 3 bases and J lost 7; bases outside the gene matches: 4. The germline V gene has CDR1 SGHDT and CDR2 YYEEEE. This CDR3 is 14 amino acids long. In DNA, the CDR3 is TGTGCCAGCAGCTCGGGGACAGGGGGCAGGACCCAGTACTTC. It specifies CASSSGTGGRTQYF. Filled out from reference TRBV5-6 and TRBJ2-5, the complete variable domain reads DAGVTQSPTHLIKTRGQQVTLRCSPKSGHDTVSWYQQALGQGPQFIFQYYEEEERQRGNFPDRFSGHQFPNYSSELNVNALLLGDSALYLCASSSGTGGRTQYFGPGTRLLVL.

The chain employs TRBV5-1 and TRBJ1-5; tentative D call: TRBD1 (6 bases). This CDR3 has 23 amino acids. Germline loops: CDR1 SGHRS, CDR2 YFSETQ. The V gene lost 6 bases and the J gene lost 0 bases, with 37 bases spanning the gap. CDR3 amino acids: CASMGERRGRGNPVRYSNQPQHF. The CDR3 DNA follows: TGCGCCAGCATGGGGGAGCGGCGTGGCAGGGGAAACCCCGTCCGGTATAGCAATCAGCCCCAGCATTTT. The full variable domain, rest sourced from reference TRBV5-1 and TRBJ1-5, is KAGVTQTPRYLIKTRGQQVTLSCSPISGHRSVSWYQQTPGQGLQFLFEYFSETQRNKGNFPGRFSGRQFSNSRSEMNVSTLELGDSALYLCASMGERRGRGNPVRYSNQPQHFGDGTRLSIL.

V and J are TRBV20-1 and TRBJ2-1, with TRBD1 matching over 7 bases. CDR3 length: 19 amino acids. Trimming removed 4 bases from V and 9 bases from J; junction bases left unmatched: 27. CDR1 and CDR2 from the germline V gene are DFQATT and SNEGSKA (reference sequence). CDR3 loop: CSATALRTGPRGPPGEQFF. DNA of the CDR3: TGCAGTGCTACCGCGCTGCGGACAGGTCCTCGGGGTCCTCCGGGTGAGCAGTTCTTC.

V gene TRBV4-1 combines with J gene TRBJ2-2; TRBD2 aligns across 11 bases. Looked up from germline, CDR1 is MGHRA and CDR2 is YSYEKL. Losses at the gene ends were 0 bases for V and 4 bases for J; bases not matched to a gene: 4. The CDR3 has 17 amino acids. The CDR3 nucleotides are TGCGCCAGCAGCCAAGAACTAGCGGGGGCGACCACCGGGGAGCTGTTTTTT. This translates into CASSQELAGATTGELFF.

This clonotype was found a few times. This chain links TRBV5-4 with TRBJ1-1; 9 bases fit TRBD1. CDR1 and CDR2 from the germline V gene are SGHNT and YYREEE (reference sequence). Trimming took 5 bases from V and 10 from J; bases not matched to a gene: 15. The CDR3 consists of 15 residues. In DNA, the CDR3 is TGTGCCAGCAGTGGTACAGGGGGCGAAGCACGAAGAGCTTTCTTT. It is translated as CASSGTGGEARRAFF.

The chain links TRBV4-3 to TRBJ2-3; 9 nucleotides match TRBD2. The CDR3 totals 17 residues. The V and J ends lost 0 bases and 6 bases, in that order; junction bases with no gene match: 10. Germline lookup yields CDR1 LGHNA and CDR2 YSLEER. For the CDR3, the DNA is TGCGCCAGCAGCCAAGATCAAGCGGGGGGTCTTTCCGATACGCAGTATTTT. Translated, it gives CASSQDQAGGLSDTQYF.

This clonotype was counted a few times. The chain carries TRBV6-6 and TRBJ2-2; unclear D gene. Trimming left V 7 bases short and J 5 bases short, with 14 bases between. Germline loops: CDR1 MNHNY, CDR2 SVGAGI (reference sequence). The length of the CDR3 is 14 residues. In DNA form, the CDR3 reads TGTGCCAGCAAAGTGCCAGGACGGACCGGGGAGCTGTTTTTT. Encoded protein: CASKVPGRTGELFF.

The CDR3 coding sequence is TGTGCCAGTAGTATTATGAGCGGGGGGGCCTTCTATGAGCAGTTCTTC. This codes for CASSIMSGGAFYEQFF. The genes are TRBV19 and TRBJ2-1; TRBD2 matches at 10 bases. The length of the CDR3 is 16 residues. The junction had 10 bases not matched to a gene; V was cut back by 3 bases and J by 8 bases. Germline lookup yields CDR1 LNHDA and CDR2 SQIVND (reference sequence).

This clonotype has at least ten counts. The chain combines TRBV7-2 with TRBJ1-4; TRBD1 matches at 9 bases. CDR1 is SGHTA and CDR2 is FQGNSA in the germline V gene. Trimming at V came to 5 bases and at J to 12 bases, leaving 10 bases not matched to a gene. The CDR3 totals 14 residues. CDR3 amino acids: CASSPWTGDNELFF. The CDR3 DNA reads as TGTGCCAGCAGCCCCTGGACAGGGGATAACGAACTGTTTTTT.

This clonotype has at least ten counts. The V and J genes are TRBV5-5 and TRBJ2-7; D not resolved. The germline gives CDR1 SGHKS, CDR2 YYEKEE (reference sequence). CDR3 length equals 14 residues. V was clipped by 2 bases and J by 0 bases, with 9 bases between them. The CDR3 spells CASSFLVSSYEQYF. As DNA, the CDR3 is TGTGCCAGCAGCTTCTTAGTGAGCTCCTACGAGCAGTACTTC.

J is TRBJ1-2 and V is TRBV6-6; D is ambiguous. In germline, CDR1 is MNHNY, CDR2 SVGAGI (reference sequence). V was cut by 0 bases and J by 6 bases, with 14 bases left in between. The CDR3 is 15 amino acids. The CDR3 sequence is CASSYSKRARDGYTF. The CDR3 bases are TGTGCCAGCAGTTACTCAAAACGGGCAAGAGATGGCTACACCTTC.

The CDR3 region is CATSRDSAHGANTGELFF. The DNA of the CDR3 is TGTGCCACCAGCAGAGATAGCGCCCACGGGGCGAACACCGGGGAGCTGTTTTTT. The chain combines TRBV15 with TRBJ2-2; a possible D gene is TRBD2 (5 bases). This CDR3 region has 18 residues. Germline V gene sequence: CDR1 LNHNV, CDR2 YYDKDF (reference sequence). Trimming pared 0 bases from V and 0 bases from J, leaving 14 bases between. The full variable domain, its missing parts supplied by reference TRBV15 and TRBJ2-2, is DAMVIQNPRYQVTQFGKPVTLSCSQTLNHNVMYWYQQKSSQAPKLLFHYYDKDFNNEADTPDNFQSRRPNTSFCFLDIRSPGLGDTAMYLCATSRDSAHGANTGELFFGEGSRLTVL.

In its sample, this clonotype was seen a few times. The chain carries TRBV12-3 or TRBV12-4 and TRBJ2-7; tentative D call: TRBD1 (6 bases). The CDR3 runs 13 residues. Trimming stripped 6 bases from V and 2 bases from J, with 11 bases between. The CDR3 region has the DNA TGTGCCAGCAGGGGGGACATACCCTACGAGCAGTACTTC. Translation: CASRGDIPYEQYF.

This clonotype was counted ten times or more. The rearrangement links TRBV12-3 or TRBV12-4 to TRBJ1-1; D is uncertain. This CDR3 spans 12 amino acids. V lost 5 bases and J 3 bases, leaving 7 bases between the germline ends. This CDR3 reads CASSHSYTEAFF. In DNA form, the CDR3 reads TGTGCCAGCAGTCACAGCTACACTGAAGCTTTCTTT.

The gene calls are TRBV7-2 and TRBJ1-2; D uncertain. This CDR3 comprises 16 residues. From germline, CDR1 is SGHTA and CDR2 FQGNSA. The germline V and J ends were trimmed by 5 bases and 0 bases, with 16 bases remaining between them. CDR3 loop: CASSAWTDAPNYGYTF. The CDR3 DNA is TGTGCCAGCAGCGCCTGGACGGACGCACCTAACTATGGCTACACCTTC.

The CDR3 sequence is CASSPAGREGNQPQHF. The CDR3 nucleotides read TGTGCCAGCAGCCCCGCGGGCAGGGAAGGCAATCAGCCCCAGCATTTT. This sequence joins TRBV7-9 and TRBJ1-5, with TRBD1 as a possible D gene (5 bases). The V end was cut by 5 bases, the J end by 2 bases, with 16 bases between. Germline V gene lookup returns CDR1 SEHNR and CDR2 FQNEAQ (reference sequence). The CDR3 length is 16 residues. The variable domain in full, completed from reference TRBV7-9 and TRBJ1-5, reads DTGVSQNPRHKITKRGQNVTFRCDPISEHNRLYWYRQTLGQGPEFLTYFQNEAQLEKSRLLSDRFSAERPKGSFSTLEIQRTEQGDSAMYLCASSPAGREGNQPQHFGDGTRLSIL.

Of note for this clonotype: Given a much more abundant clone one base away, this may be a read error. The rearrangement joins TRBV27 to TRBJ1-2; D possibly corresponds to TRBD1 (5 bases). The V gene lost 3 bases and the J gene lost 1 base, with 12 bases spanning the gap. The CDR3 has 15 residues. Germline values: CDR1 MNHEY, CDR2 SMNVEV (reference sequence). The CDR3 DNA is TGTGCCAGCAGTTTGACAGCGGATCATAACTATGGCTACACCTTC. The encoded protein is CASSLTADHNYGYTF.

Here the CDR3 DNA reads TGCGCCAGCAGAGACGGACAGGGAGCACAAGAGACCCAGTACTTC. Protein sequence: CASRDGQGAQETQYF. The J gene is TRBJ2-5, the V gene TRBV5-1; 8 bases agree with TRBD1. The ends lost 5 bases at V and 2 bases at J; junction bases unmatched: 8. Germline CDR1 SGHRS, CDR2 YFSETQ. The CDR3 runs 15 residues.